The source of this T cell receptor beta chain is a study of control samples from healthy donors and cancer patients. Here immunoSEQ multiplex PCR was the method, and the copy in TCRdb shows in-frame clones only, minus some. The repertoire holds 400,000 to 500,000 clones, with 80% to 95% as singletons. The CDR3 is 14 amino acids. CDR1 and CDR2 (germline): ENHRY, SYGVKD. The V gene lost 6 bases and the J gene lost 2 bases, with 10 bases spanning the gap. The TCR comes from a man aged 35 to 55 with head and neck cancer. Sequenced sample: PBMCs. J is TRBJ2-2 and V is TRBV10-3; D unclear. This CDR3 is CAIRFEANTGELFF. In DNA form, the CDR3 reads TGTGCCATCAGATTCGAAGCTAACACCGGGGAGCTGTTTTTT.